The 32 T cell receptor beta chains below were found in one sample sequenced in a study of response to subunit inactivated influenza vaccine. TCRdb redid the calling of the RT-PCR reads with MiXCR, one entry per CDR3 protein. The sample consists of over 450,000 distinct CDR3 sequences, 10% to 15% of them appearing once. The sequencing used PBMCs from blood, collected 40 to 50 days after vaccination. All receptors come from a man aged 50-60 years who received an inactivated influenza vaccine.

Many counts were recorded for this clonotype. This chain connects TRBV27 to TRBJ2-1; 11 nucleotides agree with TRBD2. The CDR3 extends over 16 amino acids. Trimming removed 3 bases from V and 0 bases from J; junction bases left unmatched: 1. Germline values: CDR1 MNHEY, CDR2 SMNVEV (reference sequence). Here the CDR3 DNA reads TGTGCCAGCAGTTTTAGCGGGAGGGCCTCCTACAATGAGCAGTTCTTC. Its translation: CASSFSGRASYNEQFF.

This clonotype showed up many times. The genes are TRBV12-3 or TRBV12-4 and TRBJ2-6, with D uncertain. The CDR3 runs 13 residues. Deletions cut 6 bases from V and 0 bases from J, with 3 bases between. In DNA form, the CDR3 reads TGTGCCAGCAGGCTCTCTGGGGCCAACGTCCTGACTTTC. Translated, it gives CASRLSGANVLTF.

In its sample, this clonotype was seen a few times. The CDR3 spells CASSLWGLRDTDTQYF. For the CDR3, the DNA is TGTGCCAGCAGCTTATGGGGGCTCCGGGACACAGATACGCAGTATTTT. This chain links TRBV7-9 with TRBJ2-3, with D possibly TRBD1 on 6 matching bases. Trimming stripped 2 bases from V and 2 bases from J, with 14 bases between. CDR1 and CDR2 from the germline V gene are SEHNR and FQNEAQ (reference sequence). The CDR3 has 16 residues.

There are a few counts of this clonotype. In DNA, the CDR3 is TGTGCCAGCAGCTTAACGGGGACAGGGGTTGCGGCTGAAGCTTTCTTT. It is translated as CASSLTGTGVAAEAFF. The gene calls are TRBV7-3 and TRBJ1-1, with 10 bases fitting TRBD1. With V trimmed by 0 bases and J by 6 bases, 7 bases remained unmatched. This CDR3 spans 16 amino acids. Per germline, CDR1 SGHTA and CDR2 FQGTGA.

J is TRBJ2-7 and V is TRBV11-2, with 11 bases fitting TRBD2. The CDR3 consists of 14 residues. V lost 6 bases and J lost 4; bases outside the gene matches: 5. Germline loops: CDR1 SGHAT, CDR2 FQNNGV. This CDR3 reads CASREGLAVYEQYF. DNA for the CDR3: TGTGCCAGCAGGGAGGGACTAGCGGTATACGAGCAGTACTTC.

The gene calls are TRBV10-3 and TRBJ2-3, with D perhaps TRBD2 (7 bases). V was cut by 3 bases and J by 4 bases, with 17 bases left in between. The CDR3 sequence is 16 residues long. Per germline, CDR1 ENHRY and CDR2 SYGVKD. The CDR3 nucleotides are TGTGCCATCAGTGACCGGGGGGCGGCTCCCTCAGATACGCAGTATTTT. It specifies CAISDRGAAPSDTQYF.

This clonotype was seen a few times. The V gene is TRBV6-1, the J gene TRBJ2-3, with 11 bases matching TRBD2. Trimming removed 6 bases from V and 7 bases from J; junction bases left unmatched: 12. This CDR3 has 16 amino acids. Germline V lookup: CDR1 MNHNS, CDR2 SASEGT. The CDR3, as DNA: TGTGCCAGCAGACGTAGCGGGGGGGCTGGTTCAAATACGCAGTATTTT. Translating it yields CASRRSGGAGSNTQYF.

This chain connects TRBV11-1 to TRBJ1-2; 8 nucleotides match TRBD1. The CDR3 has 15 residues. J was trimmed by 8 bases and V by 5 bases; bases with no gene match: 13. Germline loops: CDR1 SGHAT, CDR2 FQDESV (reference sequence). The CDR3 here is CASSLGQGLSTGYTF. The CDR3 DNA reads TGTGCCAGCAGCCTCGGACAGGGCCTTTCCACGGGCTACACCTTC.

The chain carries TRBV29-1 and TRBJ1-2; TRBD1 agrees at 8 bases. V shed 7 bases and J 8 bases; nucleotides not matched to a gene: 15. Germline V gene lookup returns CDR1 SQVTM and CDR2 ANQGSEA. This CDR3 region has 14 residues. The CDR3 DNA reads as TGCAGCGCTCGGACAGGGCTGGGAGGGAGAGGCTACACCTTC. This codes for CSARTGLGGRGYTF.

CDR3: CASSTGLAGGGSYEQYF. DNA for the CDR3: TGTGCCAGCAGCACGGGACTAGCGGGGGGCGGCTCCTACGAGCAGTACTTC. V is TRBV11-2 and J is TRBJ2-7; 15 nucleotides align to TRBD2. Per the germline V gene, CDR1 is SGHAT and CDR2 is FQNNGV. This CDR3 spans 17 amino acids. J was trimmed by 0 bases and V by 5 bases; bases with no gene match: 5.

This clonotype was counted many times. The chain joins TRBV20-1 to TRBJ1-6; D remains ambiguous. Germline V gene sequence: CDR1 DFQATT, CDR2 SNEGSKA (reference sequence). Trimming pared 0 bases from V and 7 bases from J, leaving 13 bases between. The CDR3 loop spans 15 amino acids. This CDR3 reads CSARDINGRNSPLHF. CDR3 DNA sequence: TGCAGTGCTAGAGATATAAATGGGCGGAATTCACCCCTCCACTTT.

This chain links TRBV12-3 or TRBV12-4 with TRBJ1-6; D remains ambiguous. The CDR3 is made up of 17 amino acids. Trimming pared 6 bases from V and 0 bases from J, leaving 15 bases between. The CDR3 sequence is CASSPGRLSSYNSPLHF. Written as DNA, the CDR3 is TGTGCCAGCAGCCCCGGACGGCTAAGCTCCTATAATTCACCCCTCCACTTT.

This clonotype has a handful of counts. The chain couples TRBV10-3 to TRBJ2-5; D call uncertain. Germline assignment: CDR1 ENHRY and CDR2 SYGVKD. The CDR3 loop spans 14 amino acids. V was clipped by 4 bases and J by 0 bases, with 9 bases between them. The DNA of the CDR3 is TGTGCCATCAGTGTTTCACTGAACCAAGAGACCCAGTACTTC. Encoded protein: CAISVSLNQETQYF.

This chain connects TRBV29-1 to TRBJ1-2; no definite D call. Germline CDR1 reads SQVTM; CDR2 reads ANQGSEA. The CDR3 spans 10 residues. Trimming left V 7 bases short and J 5 bases short, with 8 bases between. CDR3 residues: CSAEEYGYTF. DNA of the CDR3: TGCAGCGCTGAGGAATATGGCTACACCTTC.

This clonotype was seen a few times. The chain is built from TRBV6-1 and TRBJ2-7; 7 bases agree with TRBD1. The germline V gene encodes CDR1 MNHNS and CDR2 SASEGT. This CDR3 has 17 amino acids. V lost 7 bases, J lost 1 base, and 16 bases stayed unmatched. CDR3 bases: TGTGCCAGCACCCACCCCCCACGAGAGGGGGCTTCCTACGAGCAGTACTTC. Its protein product is CASTHPPREGASYEQYF.

This clonotype was recorded many times. The CDR3 coding sequence is TGTGCCAGCAGCGTTGGACTAGACGGCGGGGAGCTGTTTTTT. Protein sequence: CASSVGLDGGELFF. This rearrangement joins TRBV9 to TRBJ2-2; 7 nucleotides line up with TRBD2. The CDR3 has 14 amino acids. CDR1 SGDLS and CDR2 YYNGEE come from the germline V gene. The J segment lost 7 bases and the V segment lost 2 bases, leaving 5 bases of the junction unmatched.

The CDR3 sequence is CASSPIRGRGPWNEQFF. CDR3 DNA: TGTGCCAGCAGTCCGATACGTGGGAGGGGTCCGTGGAATGAGCAGTTCTTC. The chain uses TRBV12-3 or TRBV12-4 and TRBJ2-1; the match to TRBD2 covers 7 bases. The V gene end was trimmed by 5 bases and the J gene end by 7 bases; junction bases not matched to a gene: 17. This CDR3 has 17 residues.

The chain links TRBV29-1 to TRBJ2-3, with 7 bases fitting TRBD1. The CDR3 covers 14 residues. After removal of 4 bases from V and 0 bases from J, the junction contained 4 bases not matched to a gene. Germline CDR1 SQVTM, CDR2 ANQGSEA. This CDR3 reads CSVATGRSTDTQYF. Written as DNA, the CDR3 is TGCAGCGTTGCGACAGGGAGAAGCACAGATACGCAGTATTTT.

A few counts support this clonotype. V and J are TRBV20-1 and TRBJ2-5, with TRBD2 matching over 9 bases. Germline V lookup: CDR1 DFQATT, CDR2 SNEGSKA (reference sequence). The J segment lost 4 bases and the V segment lost 6 bases, leaving 9 bases of the junction unmatched. This CDR3 is 14 amino acids long. The CDR3: CSAPPLAGSETQYF. Written as DNA, the CDR3 is TGCAGTGCACCCCCGCTAGCGGGATCAGAGACCCAGTACTTC.

This chain uses TRBV9 with TRBJ2-1; TRBD2 aligns across 11 bases. This CDR3 is 19 amino acids long. The germline gives CDR1 SGDLS, CDR2 YYNGEE. V lost 0 bases and J lost 8; bases outside the gene matches: 16. CDR3 region: CASSVEIASSGRARDEQFF. CDR3 nucleotides: TGTGCCAGCAGCGTAGAAATTGCGAGTAGCGGGAGGGCCCGGGATGAGCAGTTCTTC.

The rearrangement uses TRBV10-3 and TRBJ2-7; D remains unclear. V was pared by 3 bases and J by 7 bases, with 7 bases between. Germline assignment: CDR1 ENHRY and CDR2 SYGVKD. The CDR3 sequence is 11 residues long. CDR3 region: CAISDREEQYF. The CDR3 nucleotides are TGTGCCATCAGTGATAGGGAAGAGCAGTACTTC.

This clonotype has a handful of counts. The chain carries TRBV5-5 and TRBJ1-2; TRBD1 matches at 7 bases. Germline loops: CDR1 SGHKS, CDR2 YYEKEE (reference sequence). The CDR3 totals 14 residues. J was trimmed by 8 bases and V by 3 bases; bases with no gene match: 10. The CDR3 region is CASSWGKTGEGYTF. The CDR3 DNA is TGTGCCAGCAGCTGGGGAAAAACAGGGGAAGGCTACACCTTC.

This chain connects TRBV12-3 or TRBV12-4 to TRBJ2-2; 7 nucleotides match TRBD1. CDR3 length: 16 residues. Unmatched junction bases numbered 6, after V lost 5 bases and J lost 0 bases. The CDR3 reads CASSKTGQTNTGELFF. The CDR3 region has the DNA TGTGCCAGCAGTAAAACGGGACAGACGAACACCGGGGAGCTGTTTTTT.

The V and J genes are TRBV30 and TRBJ2-3; 9 bases are a match to TRBD2. Germline V gives CDR1 GTSNPN, CDR2 SVGIG (reference sequence). CDR3 length: 15 amino acids. The V gene end was trimmed by 5 bases and the J gene end by 8 bases; junction bases not matched to a gene: 14. CDR3 sequence: CAWGGAGTSLCTQYF. Written as DNA, the CDR3 is TGTGCCTGGGGTGGGGCCGGGACTAGCCTTTGTACGCAGTATTTT.

The chain combines TRBV7-2 with TRBJ2-7; 9 nucleotides line up with TRBD1. The CDR3 runs to 17 residues. Germline V gene lookup returns CDR1 SGHTA and CDR2 FQGNSA. The V gene end was trimmed by 1 base and the J gene end by 6 bases; junction bases not matched to a gene: 13. In DNA, the CDR3 is TGTGCCAGCAGCTTAGGGGCGTGGGGACAGGGCAAGAGCGAGCAGTACTTC. Translation: CASSLGAWGQGKSEQYF. Complete variable domain (other parts from reference TRBV7-2 and TRBJ2-7): GAGVSQSPSNKVTEKGKDVELRCDPISGHTALYWYRQSLGQGLEFLIYFQGNSAPDKSGLPSDRFSAERTGGSVSTLTIQRTQQEDSAVYLCASSLGAWGQGKSEQYFGPGTRLTVT.

The J gene is TRBJ1-5, the V gene TRBV19; tentatively, D is TRBD1 (5 bases). There are 15 residues in the CDR3. Per germline, CDR1 LNHDA and CDR2 SQIVND (reference sequence). V lost 7 bases and J lost 1, with 14 bases in between. The CDR3 sequence is CASTEGRVSNQPQHF. The CDR3 DNA reads TGTGCCAGTACTGAGGGGCGAGTCAGCAATCAGCCCCAGCATTTT. Complete variable domain (other parts from reference TRBV19 and TRBJ1-5): DGGITQSPKYLFRKEGQNVTLSCEQNLNHDAMYWYRQDPGQGLRLIYYSQIVNDFQKGDIAEGYSVSREKKESFPLTVTSAQKNPTAFYLCASTEGRVSNQPQHFGDGTRLSIL.

There are a few counts of this clonotype. The chain links TRBV28 to TRBJ2-1, with 9 bases aligning to TRBD2. V shed 6 bases and J 5 bases; nucleotides not matched to a gene: 8. This CDR3 region has 15 residues. Per the germline V gene, CDR1 is MDHEN and CDR2 is SYDVKM. CDR3 sequence (DNA): TGTGCCAGCAGATTAGGCGGGGGGGCCCACAATGAGCAGTTCTTC. Translating gives CASRLGGGAHNEQFF. The full variable domain, with the rest looked up from reference TRBV28 and TRBJ2-1, is DVKVTQSSRYLVKRTGEKVFLECVQDMDHENMFWYRQDPGLGLRLIYFSYDVKMKEKGDIPEGYSVSREKKERFSLILESASTNQTSMYLCASRLGGGAHNEQFFGPGTRLTVL.

The chain carries TRBV7-9 and TRBJ2-7; 9 bases agree with TRBD1. J lost 2 bases, V lost 8 bases, and 4 bases had no gene match. Germline V CDR1 and CDR2: SEHNR, FQNEAQ (reference sequence). The CDR3 has 13 amino acids. The CDR3 loop reads CASQRTGAYEQYF. In DNA, the CDR3 is TGTGCCAGCCAACGGACAGGGGCCTACGAGCAGTACTTC.

The CDR3 loop reads CASSLALKSSYNEQFF. The CDR3 DNA sequence: TGTGCCAGCAGCTTAGCACTGAAGAGCTCCTACAATGAGCAGTTCTTC. The chain uses TRBV7-9 and TRBJ2-1; D not resolved. This CDR3 is 16 amino acids long. Germline assignment: CDR1 SEHNR and CDR2 FQNEAQ (reference sequence). V was clipped by 0 bases and J by 0 bases, with 9 bases between them.

This clonotype was observed a few times. The chain uses TRBV6-1 and TRBJ2-1; weak D call: TRBD1 (6 bases). Per the germline V gene, CDR1 is MNHNS and CDR2 is SASEGT. Trimming shortened V by 7 bases and J by 6 bases, and 19 bases separated the two germline ends. The CDR3 sequence is 15 residues long. DNA for the CDR3: TGTGCCAGCAATAACAGGGAAATAGTAGCCAATGAGCAGTTCTTC. Its translation: CASNNREIVANEQFF.

This rearrangement joins TRBV12-3 or TRBV12-4 to TRBJ2-4, with a possible D match to TRBD2 (6 bases). V was clipped by 1 base and J by 0 bases, with 13 bases between them. The CDR3 consists of 17 residues. This CDR3 reads CASSLGSAGIAKNIQYF. In DNA form, the CDR3 reads TGTGCCAGCAGTTTAGGATCGGCGGGGATAGCCAAAAACATTCAGTACTTC.

V and J are TRBV5-1 and TRBJ1-2; D gene ambiguous. This CDR3 comprises 14 residues. Per the germline V gene, CDR1 is SGHRS and CDR2 is YFSETQ. The V and J ends lost 0 bases and 4 bases respectively, with 10 bases between them. The DNA for the CDR3 is TGCGCCAGCAGCTTGGGAGACAAGATCTATGGCTACACCTTC. Its translation is CASSLGDKIYGYTF.